The next 4 T cell receptor beta chains were all read from a single sample in a study of blood T cell repertoires in COVID-19. Sequencing was performed with immunoSEQ multiplex PCR; in TCRdb, only in-frame clones are kept and a portion is missing. The table shows 300,000 to 450,000 clones, with 89% occurring only once. Sequenced input: peripheral blood. These receptors were taken from an older woman with COVID-19, enrolled during active disease.

This chain links TRBV6-6 with TRBJ2-3, with TRBD2 matching 12 bases. CDR1 MNHNY and CDR2 SVGAGI come from the germline V gene (reference sequence). This CDR3 is built from 15 residues. V shed 2 bases and J 6 bases; nucleotides not matched to a gene: 3. CDR3 protein: CASSYASGGADTQYF. In DNA form, the CDR3 reads TGTGCCAGCAGTTACGCTAGCGGGGGGGCGGATACGCAGTATTTT.

This rearrangement joins TRBV28 to TRBJ1-5; D uncertain. Trimming cost V 3 bases and J 10 bases, with 10 bases left between them. The CDR3 is 12 amino acids. Germline V gene data show CDR1 as MDHEN and CDR2 as SYDVKM. The CDR3 sequence: CASSFEGQPQHF. The CDR3 DNA is TGTGCCAGCAGTTTTGAGGGTCAACCCCAGCATTTT.

This chain uses TRBV21-1 with TRBJ1-5; the tabulated D call, TRBD1, remains unverified against the DNA. TRBV21-1 is tagged as a pseudogene. This CDR3 is built from 15 residues. The CDR3 loop reads CASSNGGHSNQPQHF. CDR3 DNA: TGTGCCAGCAGCAATGGGGGACACAGCAATCAGCCCCAGCATTTT.

The CDR3 region is CASSQETPDTLYGYTF. CDR3 DNA: TGTGCCAGCAGCCAAGAGACGCCAGACACGCTCTATGGCTACACCTTC. This chain joins TRBV3-1 (or the pseudogene TRBV3-2) and TRBJ1-2; D unclear. CDR3 length: 16 amino acids. Germline V gene sequence: CDR1 LGHDT, CDR2 YNNKEL (reference sequence). V gave up 0 bases and J gave up 4 bases, with 15 bases separating them.